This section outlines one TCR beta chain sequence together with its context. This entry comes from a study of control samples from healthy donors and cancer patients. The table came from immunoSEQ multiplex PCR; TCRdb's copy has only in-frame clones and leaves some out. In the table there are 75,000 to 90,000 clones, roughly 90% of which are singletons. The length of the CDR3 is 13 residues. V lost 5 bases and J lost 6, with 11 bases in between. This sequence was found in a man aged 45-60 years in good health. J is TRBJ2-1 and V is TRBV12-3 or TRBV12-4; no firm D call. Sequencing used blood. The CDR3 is CASSPGPPNEQFF. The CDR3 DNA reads TGTGCCAGCAGTCCTGGGCCTCCCAATGAGCAGTTCTTC.